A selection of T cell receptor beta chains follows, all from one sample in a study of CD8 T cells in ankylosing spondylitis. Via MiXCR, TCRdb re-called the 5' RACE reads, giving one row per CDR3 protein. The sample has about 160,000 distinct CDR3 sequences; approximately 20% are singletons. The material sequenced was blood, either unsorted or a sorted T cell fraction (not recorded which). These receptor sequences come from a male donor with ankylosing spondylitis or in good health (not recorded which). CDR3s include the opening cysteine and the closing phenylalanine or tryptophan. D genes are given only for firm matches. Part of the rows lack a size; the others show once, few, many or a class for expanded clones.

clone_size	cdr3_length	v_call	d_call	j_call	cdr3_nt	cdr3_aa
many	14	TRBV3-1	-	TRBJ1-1	TGTGCCAGCAGCCAAGCTTGGGGGGAAACTGAAGCTTTCTTT	CASSQAWGETEAFF
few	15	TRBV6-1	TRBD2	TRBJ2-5	TGTGCCAGCAGTCCCGCTAGCGGAGCGAAAGAGACCCAGTACTTC	CASSPASGAKETQYF
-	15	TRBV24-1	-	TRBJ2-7	TGTGCCACCAGTGATTCGGCAGGGAGCTCCTACGAGCAGTACTTC	CATSDSAGSSYEQYF
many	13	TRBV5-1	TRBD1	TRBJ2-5	TGCGCCAGCAGCTCAGGGGGCCAAGAGACCCAGTACTTC	CASSSGGQETQYF
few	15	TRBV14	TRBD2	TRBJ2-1	TGTGCCAGCAGCCGACTAGCGGGAGAGACCAATGAGCAGTTCTTC	CASSRLAGETNEQFF
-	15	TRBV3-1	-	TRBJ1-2	TGTGCCAGCTGCCAAGATGTCAGGGCCGGCCATGGCTACACCTTC	CASCQDVRAGHGYTF
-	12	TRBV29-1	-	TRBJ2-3	TGCAGCGTTGAACGCCCAGGAGATACGCAGTATTTT	CSVERPGDTQYF
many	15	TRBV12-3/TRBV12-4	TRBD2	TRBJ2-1	TGTGCCAGCAGTTTGGCTAGCGGGAGTTCGGATGAGCAGTTCTTC	CASSLASGSSDEQFF
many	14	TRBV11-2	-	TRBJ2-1	TGTGCCAGCAGCCCGGCGCGGAGGTACAATGAGCAGTTCTTC	CASSPARRYNEQFF
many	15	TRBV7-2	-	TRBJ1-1	TGTGCCAGCAGCTTAGCGGTTGTGGGGGGCACTGAAGCTTTCTTT	CASSLAVVGGTEAFF
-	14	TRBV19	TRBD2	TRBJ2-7	TGTGCCAGCCGGACTAGCGGGAGCTCCTACGAGCAGTACTTC	CASRTSGSSYEQYF
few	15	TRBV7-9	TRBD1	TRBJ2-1	TGTGCCAGCAGCTTTACAGGGGGTTCCGCCAATGAGCAGTTCTTC	CASSFTGGSANEQFF
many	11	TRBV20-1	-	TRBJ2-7	TGCAGTGCTAGAGATTGGAGCGAGCAGTACTTC	CSARDWSEQYF
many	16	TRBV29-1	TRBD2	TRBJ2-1	TGCAGCGTTGATTATAGCGGGAGCGGAAACTACAATGAGCAGTTCTTC	CSVDYSGSGNYNEQFF
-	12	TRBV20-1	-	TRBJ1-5	TGCAGTGCTAGTTGGGGAAATCAGCCCCAGCATTTT	CSASWGNQPQHF
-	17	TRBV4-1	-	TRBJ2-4	TGCGCCAGCAGCCAAGAATCGGCAGGGGTCCTAAAAAACATTCAGTACTTC	CASSQESAGVLKNIQYF
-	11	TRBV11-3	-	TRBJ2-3	TGTGCCAGCAGTCAGAGAGATACGCAGTATTTT	CASSQRDTQYF
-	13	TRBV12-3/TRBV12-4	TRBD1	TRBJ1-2	TGTGCCAGCAGTTTAGCGACAGGGTCTGGCTACACCTTC	CASSLATGSGYTF
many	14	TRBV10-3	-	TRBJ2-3	TGTGCCATCATGACGGACAGTTCCACAGATACGCAGTATTTT	CAIMTDSSTDTQYF
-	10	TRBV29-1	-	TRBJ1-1	TGCGTCGGGGGGAGCACTGAGGCTTTCTTT	CVGGSTEAFF
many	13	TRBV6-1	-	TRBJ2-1	TGTGCCAGCAGTGAGGGTAGCTACAATGAGCAGTTCTTC	CASSEGSYNEQFF
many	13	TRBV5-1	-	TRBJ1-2	TGCGCCAGCAGCCATGGTAGGGACTATGGCTACACCTTC	CASSHGRDYGYTF
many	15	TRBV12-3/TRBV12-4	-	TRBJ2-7	TGTGCCAGCAGTTTTTCGGCGGACCTTCCCTACGAGCAGTACTTC	CASSFSADLPYEQYF
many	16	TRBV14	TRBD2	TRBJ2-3	TGTGCCAGCAGCCAAGGGACCGGGAGGGCCGCAGATACGCAGTATTTT	CASSQGTGRAADTQYF
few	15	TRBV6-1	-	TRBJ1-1	TGTGCCAGCAGCCGTACCGCGGGTGGGAACACTGAAGCTTTCTTT	CASSRTAGGNTEAFF
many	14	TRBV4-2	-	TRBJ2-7	TGTGCCAGCAGCCAGCTCACGCTGGACTACGAGCAGTACTTC	CASSQLTLDYEQYF
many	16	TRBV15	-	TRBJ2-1	TGTGCCACCAGCAGAGATCTCACACTAGCCTACAATGAGCAGTTCTTC	CATSRDLTLAYNEQFF
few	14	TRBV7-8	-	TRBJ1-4	TGTGCCAGCAGCAGTGGGGGCGAACCTGAAAAACTGTTTTTT	CASSSGGEPEKLFF
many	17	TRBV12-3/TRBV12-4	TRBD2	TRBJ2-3	TGTGCCAGCAGGCCGGGACTTAGCGGGTTAGACACAGATACGCAGTATTTT	CASRPGLSGLDTDTQYF
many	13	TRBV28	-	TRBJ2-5	TGTGCCAGCAGTTTTCAGGTGTCGGCGACCCAGTACTTC	CASSFQVSATQYF
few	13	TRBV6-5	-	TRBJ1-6	TGTGCCAGCAGGCGGGGGGAAAATTCACCCCTCCACTTT	CASRRGENSPLHF
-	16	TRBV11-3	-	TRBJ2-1	TGTGCCAGCAGCTTAGGACAGGCGGGGAACGGGAATGAGCAGTTCTTC	CASSLGQAGNGNEQFF
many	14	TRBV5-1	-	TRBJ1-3	TGCGCCAGCAGCCCCGACAGGACTGGAAACACCATATATTTT	CASSPDRTGNTIYF
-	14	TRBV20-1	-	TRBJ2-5	TGCAGTGCTAGAGCTCCCCAAGGACAAGAGACCCAGTACTTC	CSARAPQGQETQYF
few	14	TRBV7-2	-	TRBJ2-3	TGTGCCAGCAGACACAGGGAGGGCACAGATACGCAGTATTTT	CASRHREGTDTQYF
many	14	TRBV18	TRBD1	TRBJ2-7	TGTGCCAGCTCACAAGGACAGGACTCCTACGAGCAGTACTTC	CASSQGQDSYEQYF